A selection of T cell receptor beta chains follows, all from one sample in a study of T cell responses to AZD1222 COVID-19 vaccine. This table comes from immunoSEQ multiplex PCR, and its TCRdb copy is limited to in-frame clones, with some not included. The sample has some 94,000 clones; roughly nine tenths are singletons. The specimen comprised peripheral blood, sampled 28 days after the second AZD1222 dose. Source of these receptors: an adult who received the AZD1222 COVID-19 vaccine. The CDR3 runs from the conserved cysteine through the conserved F or W. A D gene is named only where the DNA matches it firmly. Size is omitted from some rows. Given values are once, few, many or a class for expanded clones.

TRBV5-6	TRBD1	-	TRBJ1-5	TGTGCCAGCAGCTCGACAGGGACTTCTCAGCCCCAGCATTTT	CASSSTGTSQPQHF
TRBV7-9	-	once	TRBJ1-2	TGTGCCAGCAGCCCAAATCCCCCTACCGGCTACACCTTC	CASSPNPPTGYTF
TRBV10-3	-	-	TRBJ1-2	TGTGCCATAACCCGGGACGGGGGTAGTGGCTACACCTTC	CAITRDGGSGYTF
TRBV6-1	-	once	TRBJ1-2	TGTGCCAGCAGTGAAGTGTTGGGGGTCGAAGCTAACTATGGCTACACCTTC	CASSEVLGVEANYGYTF
TRBV19	-	-	TRBJ2-7	TGTGCCAGTAGTATTGAAGGAAGGGGGGGAGAGCAGTACTTC	CASSIEGRGGEQYF
TRBV5-4	TRBD1	-	TRBJ2-3	TGTGCCAGCAGCAGCCAACCGGGACAGGGATCCACAGATACGCAGTATTTT	CASSSQPGQGSTDTQYF
TRBV15	TRBD2	-	TRBJ2-7	TGTGCCACCAGCAGAGGGAGGGGTAGCGGGGGTATAGACGAGCAGTACTTC	CATSRGRGSGGIDEQYF
TRBV18	-	-	TRBJ1-2	TGTGCCAGCTCACCACCCACAGGGCACTATGGCTACACCTTC	CASSPPTGHYGYTF
TRBV5-8	TRBD1	-	TRBJ2-3	TGTGCCAGCAGCTTCGGGACAGGGGGCGGGACAGATACGCAGTATTTT	CASSFGTGGGTDTQYF
TRBV18	-	-	TRBJ2-6	TGTGCCAGCTCTTCACAGACAATCTCTGGGGCCAACGTCCTGACTTTC	CASSSQTISGANVLTF
TRBV5-1	-	-	TRBJ2-5	TGCGCCAGCAGCTTGCGGCAGCCACAAGAGACCCAGTACTTC	CASSLRQPQETQYF
TRBV6-2/TRBV6-3	-	-	TRBJ1-5	TGTGCCAGCAGTTACTCAAGATCAGGGATGGGAAGCAATCAGCCCCAGCATTTT	CASSYSRSGMGSNQPQHF
TRBV4-1	TRBD2	-	TRBJ2-1	TGCGCCAGCAGCCAAGATCGTAGCGGGGGGAGGGGGAATGAGCAGTTCTTC	CASSQDRSGGRGNEQFF
TRBV10-2	TRBD2	-	TRBJ2-2	TGCGCCAGCAGCCGACTAGCGGGGCGAAACTCGAACACCGGGGAGCTGTTTTTT	CASSRLAGRNSNTGELFF
TRBV7-2	-	-	TRBJ2-3	TGTGCCAGCAGCTTAGTTTGGCAGGGGGGGGATACGCAGTATTTT	CASSLVWQGGDTQYF
TRBV6-5	-	once	TRBJ1-2	TGTGCCAGCACTAGGACCGAAAACTATGGCTACACCTTC	CASTRTENYGYTF
TRBV27	-	once	TRBJ1-3	TGTGCCAGCAGTTTAGCCCCCGCGGGCTCTGGAAACACCATATATTTT	CASSLAPAGSGNTIYF
TRBV13	TRBD1	-	TRBJ1-2	TGTGCCAGCAGCTCGGACAGGGGGGGTGACTATGGCTACACCTTC	CASSSDRGGDYGYTF
TRBV7-2	TRBD2	-	TRBJ2-5	TGTGCCAGCAGCTTGACCGGGACTAGCAAAGAGACCCAGTACTTC	CASSLTGTSKETQYF
TRBV20-1	-	-	TRBJ2-3	TGCAGTGCTAAAAAACGGGATTCGCAGTATTTT	CSAKKRDSQYF
TRBV29-1	TRBD2	-	TRBJ2-7	TGCAGCGTTGAAGATAGAGGGAGGGCCAGCTCCTACGAGCAGTACTTC	CSVEDRGRASSYEQYF
TRBV27	TRBD2	-	TRBJ2-3	TGTGCCAGCAGTTGGGGACTAGCAAGCACAGATACGCAGTATTTT	CASSWGLASTDTQYF
TRBV5-8	-	-	TRBJ1-2	TGTGCCAGCAGCTTGGTACAGGTCAATAATGGCTACACCTTC	CASSLVQVNNGYTF
TRBV4-1	-	-	TRBJ1-3	TGCGCCAGCAGCCAAGATGCGGGGCCATATGGAAACACCATATATTTT	CASSQDAGPYGNTIYF
TRBV19	TRBD2	-	TRBJ2-5	TGTGCCAGCACCGGGGGGGCGGGGGAGACCCAGTACTTC	CASTGGAGETQYF
TRBV5-1	TRBD1	-	TRBJ2-7	TGCGCCAGCAGCTTGAATCTTGGCGTAGGACAGGGCTACGAGCAGTACTTC	CASSLNLGVGQGYEQYF
TRBV7-2	-	-	TRBJ2-5	TGTGCCAGCAGCTTGAGACAGATCCGGCAAGAGACCCAGTACTTC	CASSLRQIRQETQYF
TRBV11-2	TRBD2	-	TRBJ2-7	TGTGCCAGCAGCTTAGTTGGGGGGGTGTACGAGCAGTACTTC	CASSLVGGVYEQYF
TRBV11-3	-	-	TRBJ2-3	TGTGCCAGCAGCTTCAAGGGAACAGATACGCAGTATTTT	CASSFKGTDTQYF
TRBV12-3/TRBV12-4	-	-	TRBJ1-4	TGTGCCAGCAGTTTAAGGGGATTGCTGTTTTTT	CASSLRGLLFF
TRBV6-6	-	-	TRBJ2-5	TGTGCCAGCAGTTCTAACTCACAAGAGACCCAGTACTTC	CASSSNSQETQYF
TRBV27	-	-	TRBJ2-3	TGTGCCAGCAGTTTACTCCAGCCATTGGGCACAGATACGCAGTATTTT	CASSLLQPLGTDTQYF
TRBV5-1	TRBD1	-	TRBJ1-1	TGCGCCAGCAGCTTGGGACAGGGGATGAACACTGAAGCTTTCTTT	CASSLGQGMNTEAFF
TRBV10-2	-	-	TRBJ1-3	TGCGCCAGCAAGGACACGGAATACTCTGGAAACACCATATATTTT	CASKDTEYSGNTIYF
TRBV7-9	-	-	TRBJ2-7	TGTGCCAGCAGCTCACCCGGAACCTACGAGCAGTACTTC	CASSSPGTYEQYF
TRBV30	-	-	TRBJ1-2	TGTGCCTGGAGTGCTAAATATACGGGGCAGGGAGGAGGCTACACCTTC	CAWSAKYTGQGGGYTF
TRBV11-2	TRBD2	-	TRBJ2-5	TGTGCCAGCAGCGGACTAGCGGGGGGGCAAGAGACCCAGTACTTC	CASSGLAGGQETQYF
TRBV3-1/TRBV3-2	-	-	TRBJ2-3	TGTGCCAGCAGCCAAGTCCGATCAGATACGCAGTATTTT	CASSQVRSDTQYF
TRBV9	-	-	TRBJ1-4	TGTGCCAGCAGCGTAGAAGGGCGGGCAACTAATGAAAAACTGTTTTTT	CASSVEGRATNEKLFF
TRBV28	-	-	TRBJ1-2	TGTGCCAGCAGTTTAGTGACGGGTAACTATGGCTACACCTTC	CASSLVTGNYGYTF
TRBV5-3	-	-	TRBJ1-3	TGTGCCAGAATCCCGGGTACTTCATCTGGAAACACCATATATTTT	CARIPGTSSGNTIYF
TRBV6-6	TRBD1	once	TRBJ1-5	TGTGCCAGCACCAGGGGGGGAATAGGACAGCCCCAGCATTTT	CASTRGGIGQPQHF
TRBV10-3	TRBD1	-	TRBJ2-1	TGTGCCATCAGTGATCCGGGACAGGGCTACAATGAGCAGTTCTTC	CAISDPGQGYNEQFF
TRBV6-2/TRBV6-3	TRBD1	-	TRBJ1-6	TGTGCCAGCAGCCTCGGGACAGGGGGCCGTTCACCCCTCCACTTT	CASSLGTGGRSPLHF
TRBV20-1	-	-	TRBJ1-2	TGCAGTGCTACCTTGAACGATGGCTACACCTTC	CSATLNDGYTF
TRBV4-3	TRBD1	-	TRBJ2-7	TGCGCCAGCAGCCAAGACAGGGACAGCAGATACGAGCAGTACTTC	CASSQDRDSRYEQYF